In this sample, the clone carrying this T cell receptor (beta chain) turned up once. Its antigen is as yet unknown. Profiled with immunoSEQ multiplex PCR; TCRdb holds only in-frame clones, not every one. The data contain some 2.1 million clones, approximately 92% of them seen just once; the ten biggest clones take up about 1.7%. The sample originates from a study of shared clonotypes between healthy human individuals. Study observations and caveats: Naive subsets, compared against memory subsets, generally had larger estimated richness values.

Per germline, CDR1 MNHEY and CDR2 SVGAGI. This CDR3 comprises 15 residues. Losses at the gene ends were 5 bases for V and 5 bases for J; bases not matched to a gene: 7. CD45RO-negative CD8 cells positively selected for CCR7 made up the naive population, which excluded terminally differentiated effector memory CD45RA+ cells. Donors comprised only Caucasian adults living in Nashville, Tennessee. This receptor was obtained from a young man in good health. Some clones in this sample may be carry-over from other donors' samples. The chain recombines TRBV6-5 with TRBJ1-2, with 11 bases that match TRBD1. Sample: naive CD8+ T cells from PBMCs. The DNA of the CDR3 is TGTGCCAGCAGTCCCCGGACAGGGGGCGTGTATGGCTACACCTTC. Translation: CASSPRTGGVYGYTF.